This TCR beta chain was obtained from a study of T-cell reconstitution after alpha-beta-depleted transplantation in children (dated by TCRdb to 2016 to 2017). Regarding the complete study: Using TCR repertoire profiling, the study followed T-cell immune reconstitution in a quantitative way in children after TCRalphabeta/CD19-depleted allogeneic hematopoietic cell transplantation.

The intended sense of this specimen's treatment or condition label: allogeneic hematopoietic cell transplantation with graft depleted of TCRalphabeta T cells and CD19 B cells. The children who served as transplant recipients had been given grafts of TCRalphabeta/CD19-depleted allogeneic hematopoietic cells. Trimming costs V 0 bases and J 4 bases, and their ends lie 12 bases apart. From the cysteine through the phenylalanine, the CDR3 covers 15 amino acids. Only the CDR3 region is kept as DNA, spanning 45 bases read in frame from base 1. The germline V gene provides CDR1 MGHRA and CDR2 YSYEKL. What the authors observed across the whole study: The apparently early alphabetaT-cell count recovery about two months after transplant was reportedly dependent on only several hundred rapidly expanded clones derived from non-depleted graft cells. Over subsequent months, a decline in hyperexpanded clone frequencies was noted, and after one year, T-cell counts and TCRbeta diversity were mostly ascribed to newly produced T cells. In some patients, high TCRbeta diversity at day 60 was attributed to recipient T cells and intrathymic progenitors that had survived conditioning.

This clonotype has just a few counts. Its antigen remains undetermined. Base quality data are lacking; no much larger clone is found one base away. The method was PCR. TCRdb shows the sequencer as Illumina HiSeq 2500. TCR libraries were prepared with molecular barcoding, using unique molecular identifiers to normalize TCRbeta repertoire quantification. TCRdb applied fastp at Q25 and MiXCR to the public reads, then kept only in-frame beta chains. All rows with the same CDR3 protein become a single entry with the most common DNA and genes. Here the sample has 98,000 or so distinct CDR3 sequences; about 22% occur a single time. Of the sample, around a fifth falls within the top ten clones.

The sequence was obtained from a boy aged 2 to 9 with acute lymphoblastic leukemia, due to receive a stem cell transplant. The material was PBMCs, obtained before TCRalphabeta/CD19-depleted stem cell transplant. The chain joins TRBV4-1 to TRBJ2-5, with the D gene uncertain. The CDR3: CASSQDVSRGETQYF. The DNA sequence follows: TGCGCCAGCAGCCAAGATGTAAGCAGAGGAGAGACCCAGTACTTC.